This T cell receptor beta chain was recorded in a study of T cells after yellow fever vaccination. A note on this clonotype: The antigen remains undetermined.

The CDR3 length is 14 residues. J gave up 10 bases and V 2 bases, and 5 bases lay outside the gene matches. Germline CDR1 MNHEY, CDR2 SMNVEV (reference sequence). TCRdb redid the calling of the 5' RACE reads with MiXCR, one entry per CDR3 protein. Here the sample spans under 700,000 distinct CDR3 sequences, approximately 16% being singletons. General study points: The bulk population could contribute abundant contaminating clonotypes to FACS-sorted repertoires.

The sequence was collected from a man aged 18 to 30 who received the YFV17D yellow fever vaccine. The sequenced sample was PBMCs, obtained less than 6 days after the first yellow fever vaccination. The rearrangement joins TRBV27 to TRBJ1-6, with TRBD1 identical over 7 bases. Written as DNA, the CDR3 is TGTGCCAGCAGTTTAATTGGGACAGTCTCACCCCTCCACTTT. Translation gives CASSLIGTVSPLHF.